The subject of this entry is one T cell receptor beta chain. This clone was picked up one time. It lacks a known antigen. Base quality data are lacking; no much larger clone is found one base away. This entry belongs to a study of blood T cell repertoires in COVID-19 (TCRdb year 2020). Notes on the research overall: Collaborator samples came from the United States, Italy and Spain and covered acute and convalescent phases of COVID-19. The dataset comprised deeply sampled blood TCRbeta repertoires from subjects exposed to, actively infected with, or recovered from COVID-19. Where available, HLA class I and class II types were obtained from metadata supplied by the sample provider rather than from assay-based typing. The samples were drawn from the first 160 participants of the ongoing ImmuneRACE study and from over a thousand subjects provided by 6 global collaborators. A freely available public database, intended as a resource for researchers studying the immune response to SARS-CoV-2, is where the repertoires were released. Nearly every sample came with metadata listing a de-identified subject ID, COVID-19 status, age in years and sex. The material from the prospective study consisted of cDNA or gDNA derived from T cells, B-cell-depleted T cells, or PBMCs.

TCRbeta CDR3 regions were amplified from genomic DNA using the immunoSEQ Assay, a bias-controlled multiplex PCR. As for the original processing: Nucleated cell counts per sample were estimated from amplification of reference gene primers within the assay. To quantify the absolute abundance of each unique TCRbeta CDR3 rearrangement, sequence reads were collapsed and filtered. For each sample, productive Simpson clonality was calculated as the square root of Simpson's diversity index over productive rearrangements. TCRdb mirrors the immuneACCESS table, restricted to in-frame sequences. Some clones are absent from its copies; in checked studies, under half trace to an unresolved V gene, and the reason for the others is unknown. V, J and clone size were drawn from that table, and D and trimming were deduced from the DNA. In this sample the table shows more than 200,000 clones, 70% to 85% of which occur a single time. The ten top clones hold about 1.5% of the sample.

Samples from volunteer blood donors who had recovered from COVID-19 were contributed by a second Seattle source. Each collaborating institution followed its own protocols to collect whole blood in K2EDTA tubes. For TCRbeta analysis, collaborators shipped samples as frozen whole blood, isolated PBMCs, or DNA extracted from either of those sample types. Counted from cysteine to phenylalanine, this CDR3 has 13 amino acids. Only CDR3 DNA is held: 39 bases, read in frame from base 1. Germline trimming amounts to 8 bases on V and 0 bases on J, with 2 as the count of junction bases outside the gene matches. The germline V gene supplies CDR1 SGHRS and CDR2 YFSETQ. Paper-wide results and their limitations: The quantity of clinical and demographic metadata differed by source and by participant and was supplied without curation.

This chain joins TRBV5-1 to TRBJ1-1, with 9 junctional bases fitting TRBD1. This receptor was identified in a woman aged 40 to 50 who had recovered from COVID-19. Material for sequencing was peripheral blood. This receptor has the CDR3 CASGTGMNTEAFF. The nucleotide sequence is TGCGCCAGTGGGACAGGGATGAACACTGAAGCTTTCTTT.